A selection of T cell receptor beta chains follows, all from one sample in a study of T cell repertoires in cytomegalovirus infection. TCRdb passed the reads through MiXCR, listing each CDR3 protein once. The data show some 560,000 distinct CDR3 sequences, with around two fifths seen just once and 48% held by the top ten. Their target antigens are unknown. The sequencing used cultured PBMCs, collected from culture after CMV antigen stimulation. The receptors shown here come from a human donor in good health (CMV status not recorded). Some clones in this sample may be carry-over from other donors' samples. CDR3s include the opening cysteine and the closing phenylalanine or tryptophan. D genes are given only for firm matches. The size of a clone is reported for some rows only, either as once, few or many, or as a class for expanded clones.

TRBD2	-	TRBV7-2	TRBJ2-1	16	TGTGCCAGCAGCCCTCTGGGAGGGAGAAGTTACAATGAGCAGTTCTTC	CASSPLGGRSYNEQFF
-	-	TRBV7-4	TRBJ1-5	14	TGTGCCAGCAGCTTAGAAGGGGGTGACCAGCCCCAGCATTTT	CASSLEGGDQPQHF
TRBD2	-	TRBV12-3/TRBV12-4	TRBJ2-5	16	TGTGCCAGCAGCCCCGGGACTAGGGGGGCGGGAGAGACCCAGTACTTC	CASSPGTRGAGETQYF
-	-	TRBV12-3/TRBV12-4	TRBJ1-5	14	TGTGCCAGCAGTCCCACACTGGGGAATCAGCCCCAGCATTTT	CASSPTLGNQPQHF
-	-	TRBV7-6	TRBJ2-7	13	TGTGCCAGCAGCTTAGATTACCTCTACGAGCAGTACTTC	CASSLDYLYEQYF
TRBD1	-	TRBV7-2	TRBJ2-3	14	TGTGCCAGCGGATGGGACAGGGTCACAGATACGCAGTATTTT	CASGWDRVTDTQYF
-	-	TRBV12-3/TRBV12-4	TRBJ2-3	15	TGTGCCAGCACCCTCCGGGCATCCGGCACAGATACGCAGTATTTT	CASTLRASGTDTQYF
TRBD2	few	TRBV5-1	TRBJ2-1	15	TGCGCCAGCAGCTCCGGGACTAGCGGTACCAATGAGCAGTTCTTC	CASSSGTSGTNEQFF
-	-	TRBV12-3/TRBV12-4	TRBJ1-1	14	TGTGCCAGCAGTTATAGTAATGCCAACACTGAAGCTTTCTTT	CASSYSNANTEAFF
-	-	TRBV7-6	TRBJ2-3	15	TGTGCCAGCAGCTTAAGAGGAGGGATCACAGATACGCAGTATTTT	CASSLRGGITDTQYF
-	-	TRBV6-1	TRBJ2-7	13	TGTGCCAGCAGTCAGACAGATTCCTACGAGCAGTACTTC	CASSQTDSYEQYF
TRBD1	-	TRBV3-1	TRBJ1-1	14	TGTGCCAGCAGCCAAGTCGGACAGGGCGCCAAAGCTTTCTTT	CASSQVGQGAKAFF
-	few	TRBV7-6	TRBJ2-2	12	TGTGCCAGCAGCTGGGTAGCCGGGGAGCTGTTTTTT	CASSWVAGELFF
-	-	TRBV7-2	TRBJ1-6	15	TGTGCCAGCAGCAGACGGGCAGGGGATAATTCACCCCTCCACTTT	CASSRRAGDNSPLHF
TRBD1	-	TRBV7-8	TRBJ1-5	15	TGTGCCAGCAGCTTAGCAGGGGGCTGGGTTCAGCCCCAGCATTTT	CASSLAGGWVQPQHF
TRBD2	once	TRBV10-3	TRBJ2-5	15	TGTGCCATCGGCTCTAGCGGGGACTTCCAAGAGACCCAGTACTTC	CAIGSSGDFQETQYF
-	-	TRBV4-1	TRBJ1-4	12	TGCGCCAGCAGCCAAGCGGGAGAAAAACTGTTTTTT	CASSQAGEKLFF
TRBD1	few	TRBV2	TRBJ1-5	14	TGTGCCAGCGCGTCAGGGGGCGGCAATCAGCCCCAGCATTTT	CASASGGGNQPQHF
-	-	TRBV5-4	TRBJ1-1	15	TGTGCCAGCAGCTTGGAGGTCCAACAGAACACTGAAGCTTTCTTT	CASSLEVQQNTEAFF
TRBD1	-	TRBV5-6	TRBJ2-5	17	TGTGCCAGCAGCCTACCACCTACGAAACAGGGGGGAGAGACCCAGTACTTC	CASSLPPTKQGGETQYF
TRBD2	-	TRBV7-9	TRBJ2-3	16	TGTGCCAGCAGCCCCCCATGGCGGGGGGGCACAGATACGCAGTATTTT	CASSPPWRGGTDTQYF
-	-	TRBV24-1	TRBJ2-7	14	TGTGCCACCAGTGCAGGGGACTACGACTACGAGCAGTACTTC	CATSAGDYDYEQYF
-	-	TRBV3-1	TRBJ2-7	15	TGTGCCAGCAGCCAAGATCCACCAGGCTTCTACGAGCAGTACTTC	CASSQDPPGFYEQYF
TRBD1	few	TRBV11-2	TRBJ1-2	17	TGTGCCAGCAGCCCGTTGCCAGGGGGCATTCTGAATGACGGCTACACCTTC	CASSPLPGGILNDGYTF
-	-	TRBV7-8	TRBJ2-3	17	TGTGCCAGCAGCTTCACCACGGGACTTAGGTTTGTGGATACGCAGTATTTT	CASSFTTGLRFVDTQYF
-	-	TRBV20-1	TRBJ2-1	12	TGCAGTGCTCCCCGGAACGGGGTTGAGCAGTTCTTC	CSAPRNGVEQFF
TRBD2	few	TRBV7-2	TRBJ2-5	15	TGTGCCAGCAGCTTAGAGCGGGGTTTTGCAGAGACCCAGTACTTC	CASSLERGFAETQYF
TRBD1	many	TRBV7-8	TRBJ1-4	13	TGTGCCAGCAGCGTGGGAGGACAGGGAGCACTGTTTTTT	CASSVGGQGALFF
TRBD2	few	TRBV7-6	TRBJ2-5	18	TGTGCCAGCAGCTCCGGGACGACTCCGGGACTAGCAGGAGAGACCCAGTACTTC	CASSSGTTPGLAGETQYF
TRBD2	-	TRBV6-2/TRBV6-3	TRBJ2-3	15	TGTGCCAGCAGTCCGCTAGCGGGGTACACAGATACGCAGTATTTT	CASSPLAGYTDTQYF
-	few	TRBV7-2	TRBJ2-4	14	TGTGCCAGCAGCTTAGCGAGGCTAGAAGACATTCAGTACTTC	CASSLARLEDIQYF
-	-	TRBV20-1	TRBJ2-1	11	TGCAGTGCCAGCAGGACGGGCGAGCAGTTCTTC	CSASRTGEQFF
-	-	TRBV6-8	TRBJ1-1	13	TGTGCCAGCAGTCGTAGTAGGGCCACTCAAGCTTTCTTT	CASSRSRATQAFF
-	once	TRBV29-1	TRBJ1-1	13	TGCAGCGTTGGCCCTGACAGCGAAGCGGATGCTTTCTTT	CSVGPDSEADAFF
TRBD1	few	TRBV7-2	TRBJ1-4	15	TGTGCCAGCAGCCCAGACAGGGGTTTGTGGGAAAAACTGTTTTTT	CASSPDRGLWEKLFF
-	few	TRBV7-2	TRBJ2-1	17	TGTGCCAGCAGCTTCTACCTCCGGGACTCCGGAGGCGGTAAGCAGTTCTTC	CASSFYLRDSGGGKQFF
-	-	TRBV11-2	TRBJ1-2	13	TGTGCCAGCAGCGTATATGAGGACTATGGCTACACCTTC	CASSVYEDYGYTF
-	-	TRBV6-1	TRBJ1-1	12	TGTGCCAGCAGTATCTACAGGGTTGGCGCTTTCTTT	CASSIYRVGAFF
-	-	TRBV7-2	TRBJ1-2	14	TGTGCCAGCAGCCAACACAGGGCTAACTATGGCTACACCTTC	CASSQHRANYGYTF
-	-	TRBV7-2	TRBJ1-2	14	TGTGCCAGCAGCTTAATTAATTCGTTCTATGGCTACACCTTC	CASSLINSFYGYTF
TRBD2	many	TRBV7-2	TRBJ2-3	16	TGTGCCAGCAGCCCGCTAGCGGGGCCTAGCACAGATACGCAGTATTTT	CASSPLAGPSTDTQYF
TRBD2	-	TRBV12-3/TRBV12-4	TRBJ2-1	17	TGTGCCAGCAGTTTAGCGGACGGGACTATGGCCCCAGGAGAGCAGTTCTTC	CASSLADGTMAPGEQFF
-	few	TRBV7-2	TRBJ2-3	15	TGTGCCAGCAGCTTAGTAGGGGACTTCACAGATACGCAGTATTTT	CASSLVGDFTDTQYF
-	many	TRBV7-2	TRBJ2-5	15	TGTGCCAGCAGCCAAGGGGGCGGGACTCAAGAGACCCAGTACTTC	CASSQGGGTQETQYF
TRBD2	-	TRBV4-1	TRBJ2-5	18	TGCGCCAGCACCCAAGATGGCAGCGGGAGGGCCAAGCGAGAGACCCAGTACTTC	CASTQDGSGRAKRETQYF
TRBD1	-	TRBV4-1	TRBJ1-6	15	TGCGCCAGCAGTTCGGACAGGGGGCGCGGATCACCCCTCCACTTT	CASSSDRGRGSPLHF